This T cell receptor beta chain was observed in a study of blood T cell repertoires in COVID-19. Study overall: Samples representing acute and convalescent COVID-19 were sourced from the United States, Italy and Spain. Sources were T cells, B-cell-depleted T cells, or PBMCs; the material itself was cDNA or gDNA.

CDR1 and CDR2 (germline): SGDLS, YYNGEE. The ends were cut back, 0 bases at V and 8 bases at J, with 14 bases in the middle. The CDR3 contains 15 residues. Authors' data handling: Nucleated cell number was recorded as an estimate derived from reference gene primer amplification. Sequencing used immunoSEQ multiplex PCR; TCRdb keeps in-frame clones, though not all of them. The V and J calls and clone size are taken from that table; D and trimming were inferred from the DNA. The sample records 35,000 to 45,000 clones, roughly nine tenths being singletons. The material sequenced was peripheral blood. The gene calls are TRBV9 and TRBJ1-4, with a possible D match to TRBD1 (6 bases). The receptor comes from a human donor in a cohort sampled during active COVID-19. The CDR3 here is CASSVGAGAGEKLFF. The CDR3 DNA is TGTGCCAGCAGCGTAGGGGCAGGGGCTGGGGAAAAACTGTTTTTT.